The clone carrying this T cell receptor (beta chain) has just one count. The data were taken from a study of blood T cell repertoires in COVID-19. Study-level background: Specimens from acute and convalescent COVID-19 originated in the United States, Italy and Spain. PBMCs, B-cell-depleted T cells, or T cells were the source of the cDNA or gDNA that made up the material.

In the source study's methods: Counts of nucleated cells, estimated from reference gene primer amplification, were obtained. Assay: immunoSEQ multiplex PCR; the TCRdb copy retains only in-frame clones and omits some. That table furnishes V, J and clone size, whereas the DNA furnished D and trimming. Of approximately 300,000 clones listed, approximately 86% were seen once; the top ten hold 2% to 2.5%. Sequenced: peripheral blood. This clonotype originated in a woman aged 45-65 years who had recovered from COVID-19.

CDR3 residues: CASSQSGSSYNEQFF. The CDR3 nucleotides read TGCGCCAGCAGCCAGAGCGGGAGCTCCTACAATGAGCAGTTCTTC. The genes are TRBV5-1 and TRBJ2-1; 8 nucleotides agree with TRBD2. The CDR3 runs to 15 residues. J lost 0 bases, V lost 4 bases, and 3 bases had no gene match. Germline V lookup: CDR1 SGHRS, CDR2 YFSETQ.